The rows below give T cell receptor beta chains drawn from one sample of a study of T cells in tuberculosis. TCRdb keeps only in-frame clones here, not all; method: immunoSEQ multiplex PCR. The sample lists about 29,000 clones; about 92% were seen once. Sequencing was carried out using PBMCs. The receptors shown here come from a donor between 10 and 35 years old with latent tuberculosis or without tuberculosis infection. The CDR3 runs from the conserved cysteine through the conserved F or W. Fields, in order: J gene, D gene, clone size, V gene, CDR3 DNA, CDR3 protein. A D gene is named only where the DNA matches it firmly. Not every row has a clone size; where given, it reads once, few, many or a size class.

>TRBJ2-3|TRBD2|NA|TRBV2
TGTGCCAGCAGTCGGGACTACACAGATACGCAGTATTTT
CASSRDYTDTQYF
>TRBJ1-5|NA|NA|TRBV6-6
TGTGCCAGCAGTTACGCAGATAGCAATCAGCCCCAGCATTTT
CASSYADSNQPQHF
>TRBJ2-7|TRBD2|NA|TRBV9
TGTGCCAGCAGCGTACTAGCGGGGGAAACGTACGAGCAGTACTTC
CASSVLAGETYEQYF
>TRBJ1-3|NA|once|TRBV9
TGTGCCAGCAGCCCAAACCGGGGGGGTGGAAACACCATATATTTT
CASSPNRGGGNTIYF
>TRBJ1-1|TRBD1|NA|TRBV4-2
TGTGCCAGCAGCCAACCCGGACAGGGAAAAACTGAAGCTTTCTTT
CASSQPGQGKTEAFF
>TRBJ1-1|TRBD1|NA|TRBV4-2
TGTGCCAGCAGCCAAGTAAAGATCAGGGGGCTCTACACTGAAGCTTTCTTT
CASSQVKIRGLYTEAFF
>TRBJ2-2|NA|NA|TRBV2
TGTGCCAGCAGTAGGGGGGGCACGGAAACCGGGGAGCTGTTTTTT
CASSRGGTETGELFF
>TRBJ1-1|NA|NA|TRBV7-9
TGTGCCAGCAGCCCGACTCATAACGAGGTTGAAGCTTTCTTT
CASSPTHNEVEAFF
>TRBJ2-5|NA|NA|TRBV7-8
TGTGCCAGCAGCCCCCCCGTTGAAGAGACCCAGTACTTC
CASSPPVEETQYF
>TRBJ2-2|NA|NA|TRBV7-7
TGTGCCAGCAGCCCCCGGAGGGTAGTGAACACCGGGGAGCTGTTTTTT
CASSPRRVVNTGELFF
>TRBJ2-7|NA|NA|TRBV28
TGTGCCAGCAGTTATAATCTCTACGAGCAGTACTTC
CASSYNLYEQYF
>TRBJ1-4|NA|NA|TRBV6-1
TGTGCCAGCAGTGCCCGGGCAGGGCTACCTAATGAAAAACTGTTTTTT
CASSARAGLPNEKLFF
>TRBJ1-1|TRBD1|NA|TRBV4-2
TGTGCCAGCAGCCATTACGGACAGGGTAAATCTGAAGCTTTCTTT
CASSHYGQGKSEAFF
>TRBJ2-3|TRBD1|NA|TRBV5-1
TGCGCCAGCGGCCAACCGGGACAGGGGGCAGATACGCAGTATTTT
CASGQPGQGADTQYF
>TRBJ1-4|NA|NA|TRBV7-9
TGTGCCAGCAGCTCACGCAGCCCGGACTATAATGAAAAACTGTTTTTT
CASSSRSPDYNEKLFF
>TRBJ1-3|TRBD1|NA|TRBV9
TGTGCCAGCAGCGCAGGGACAGGGAAAGGAAACACCATATATTTT
CASSAGTGKGNTIYF
>TRBJ2-1|NA|NA|TRBV19
TGTGCCAGTAGTATCGGGTCTGCGTGGGAGCAGTTCTTC
CASSIGSAWEQFF
>TRBJ2-1|NA|NA|TRBV7-9
TGTGCCAGCCTCGAGGAAGGAATCAATGAGCAGTTCTTC
CASLEEGINEQFF